Listed here is a single TCR beta chain. The repertoire was sequenced with immunoSEQ multiplex PCR; TCRdb's copy has only in-frame clones and lacks some. The sample records 50,000 or so clones, approximately 92% being singletons. The data derive from a study of T cell changes during pregnancy in multiple sclerosis. Sample: CD4+ T cells from peripheral blood mononuclear cells, taken in the third trimester of pregnancy. The TCR was taken from a female donor with multiple sclerosis, enrolled in a pregnancy study.

The CDR3 loop is CASTASGGQETQYF. The CDR3 DNA sequence: TGTGCCAGCACCGCTAGCGGGGGCCAAGAGACCCAGTACTTC. The chain recombines TRBV6-1 with TRBJ2-5, with 10 positions matching TRBD2. CDR1 MNHNS and CDR2 SASEGT come from the germline V gene. The CDR3 totals 14 residues. V dropped 7 bases and J dropped 1; count of bases not matched to a gene: 3.